The 31 T cell receptor beta chains presented below share a single source sample, sequenced in a study of shared clonotypes between healthy human individuals. Positive CCR7 selection of CD45RO-negative cells yielded the naive CD8 cells, and terminally differentiated effector memory CD45RA+ cells were excluded. Produced via immunoSEQ multiplex PCR; TCRdb's table is partial and in-frame only. The repertoire holds about 2.1 million clones, with around 93% as singletons. Input material: naive CD8+ T cells from PBMCs. These receptors came from a man in his late teens or twenties in good health. Some clones in this sample may be carry-over from other donors' samples.

The chain recombines TRBV4-1 with TRBJ2-7; TRBD2 aligns across 13 bases. The germline V gene has CDR1 MGHRA and CDR2 YSYEKL. The V gene end was trimmed by 3 bases and the J gene end by 4 bases; junction bases not matched to a gene: 6. The CDR3 totals 16 residues. CDR3 residues: CASSHAGTSGAYEQYF. The CDR3 nucleotides are TGCGCCAGCAGCCATGCCGGGACTAGCGGGGCTTACGAGCAGTACTTC.

V and J are TRBV11-2 and TRBJ2-1, with 13 bases that match TRBD2. This CDR3 contains 16 residues. The germline V gene encodes CDR1 SGHAT and CDR2 FQNNGV. The V and J ends lost 3 bases and 5 bases, in that order; junction bases with no gene match: 4. This CDR3 is CASSLGLAGTHNEQFF. CDR3 DNA: TGTGCCAGCAGCTTGGGACTAGCGGGGACCCACAATGAGCAGTTCTTC. Using reference TRBV11-2 and TRBJ2-1 for the parts outside the CDR3, the full variable domain is EAGVAQSPRYKIIEKRQSVAFWCNPISGHATLYWYQQILGQGPKLLIQFQNNGVVDDSQLPKDRFSAERLKGVDSTLKIQPAKLEDSAVYLCASSLGLAGTHNEQFFGPGTRLTVL.

This chain links TRBV19 with TRBJ2-5; TRBD2 matches 8 bases. Germline lookup yields CDR1 LNHDA and CDR2 SQIVND (reference sequence). The CDR3 covers 15 residues. The V gene end was trimmed by 6 bases and the J gene end by 2 bases; junction bases not matched to a gene: 8. The CDR3 protein is CASRLLAGGQETQYF. For the CDR3, the DNA is TGTGCCAGTAGACTATTGGCGGGAGGACAAGAGACCCAGTACTTC.

This clone was seen a single time. The chain employs TRBV7-8 and TRBJ2-5, with TRBD2 identical over 14 bases. V lost 1 base and J lost 4; bases outside the gene matches: 2. The CDR3 runs 16 residues. Germline CDR1 reads SGHVS; CDR2 reads FQNEAQ. The CDR3 coding sequence is TGTGCCAGCAGCTTAGAGACTAGCGGGAGGGGAGAGACCCAGTACTTC. It yields the protein CASSLETSGRGETQYF. The full variable domain, rest sourced from reference TRBV7-8 and TRBJ2-5, is GAGVSQSPRYKVAKRGQDVALRCDPISGHVSLFWYQQALGQGPEFLTYFQNEAQLDKSGLPSDRFFAERPEGSVSTLKIQRTQQEDSAVYLCASSLETSGRGETQYFGPGTRLLVL.

DNA for the CDR3: TGCAGCGTTGCGTCAGGGGGTGGAACCGGGGAGCTGTTTTTT. Translated, it gives CSVASGGGTGELFF. The gene calls are TRBV29-1 and TRBJ2-2, with 7 nucleotides matching TRBD1. The germline gives CDR1 SQVTM, CDR2 ANQGSEA. The CDR3 loop spans 14 amino acids. Germline trimming cut 4 bases from V and 5 bases from J; bases unmatched to any gene: 7.

The chain is built from TRBV10-3 and TRBJ2-2, with TRBD1 matching over 9 bases. V trimming: 8 bases; J trimming: 6 bases; junction bases outside the gene matches: 7. The CDR3 is 14 amino acids. The germline V gene encodes CDR1 ENHRY and CDR2 SYGVKD. The CDR3 DNA reads as TGTGCCATCCCCGGACAGGGGCGGGCCGGGGAGCTGTTTTTT. This codes for CAIPGQGRAGELFF.

The chain joins TRBV7-9 to TRBJ2-7; 9 nucleotides align to TRBD1. The CDR3 runs to 15 residues. Trimming at V came to 7 bases and at J to 4 bases, leaving 11 bases not matched to a gene. Germline assignment: CDR1 SEHNR and CDR2 FQNEAQ (reference sequence). CDR3 protein: CASTHTGTGKYEQYF. In DNA form, the CDR3 reads TGTGCCAGCACCCATACCGGGACAGGGAAATACGAGCAGTACTTC.

The gene calls are TRBV6-5 and TRBJ2-3; D call uncertain. Looked up from germline, CDR1 is MNHEY and CDR2 is SVGAGI. The CDR3 sequence is 15 residues long. V was trimmed by 4 bases and J by 0 bases, leaving 11 bases between them. For the CDR3, the DNA is TGTGCCAGCAGTTTGTCGGGTCTGAGCACAGATACGCAGTATTTT. Residues: CASSLSGLSTDTQYF.

The CDR3 here is CASSFRTSGVSTDTQYF. DNA of the CDR3: TGTGCCAGCAGCTTTCGGACTAGCGGGGTTAGCACAGATACGCAGTATTTT. The chain uses TRBV11-2 and TRBJ2-3, with 12 bases identical to TRBD2. The CDR3 is 17 residues long. CDR1 SGHAT and CDR2 FQNNGV come from the germline V gene. V was pared by 3 bases and J by 0 bases, with 4 bases of the junction left unmatched.

The rearrangement uses TRBV7-9 and TRBJ2-5; D tentatively fits TRBD1 or TRBD2 (5 bases each). CDR3 size: 15 residues. The germline CDR1 and CDR2 sequences are SEHNR and FQNEAQ (reference sequence). V gave up 5 bases and J gave up 0 bases, with 13 bases separating them. In DNA, the CDR3 is TGTGCCAGCAGCCCACCTGGGGGAGACCAAGAGACCCAGTACTTC. It yields the protein CASSPPGGDQETQYF.

The V gene is TRBV6-1, the J gene TRBJ1-1; D uncertain. From germline, CDR1 is MNHNS and CDR2 SASEGT. V lost 1 base to trimming and J lost 0 bases, with 6 bases between them. CDR3 length: 14 residues. The CDR3, as DNA: TGTGCCAGCAGTGAAGATACAATGAACACTGAAGCTTTCTTT. It yields the protein CASSEDTMNTEAFF.

The V call is TRBV7-9, the J call TRBJ2-5; D call uncertain. CDR1 SEHNR and CDR2 FQNEAQ come from the germline V gene (reference sequence). The ends were cut back, 1 base at V and 7 bases at J, with 13 bases in the middle. The CDR3 runs to 14 residues. In DNA, the CDR3 is TGTGCCAGCAGCTTAGAGGCCCCCTATGGGACCCAGTACTTC. This translates into CASSLEAPYGTQYF.

J is TRBJ2-7 and V is TRBV29-1, with TRBD1 identical over 10 bases. CDR3 length: 15 amino acids. Germline V gene sequence: CDR1 SQVTM, CDR2 ANQGSEA. J was trimmed by 6 bases and V by 2 bases; bases with no gene match: 10. CDR3 sequence (DNA): TGCAGCGTTGAATCGCCGGACAGGGGGGTCGGCGAGCAGTACTTC. Its protein is CSVESPDRGVGEQYF.

The CDR3 DNA reads TGTGCCAGTAGAGGGGGGGACAACACTGAAGCTTTCTTT. It codes for CASRGGDNTEAFF. The chain carries TRBV19 and TRBJ1-1, with D maybe TRBD1 (6 bases). The CDR3 has 13 residues. The germline V gene has CDR1 LNHDA and CDR2 SQIVND (reference sequence). V was clipped by 6 bases and J by 2 bases, with 10 bases between them.

The V gene is TRBV7-8, the J gene TRBJ1-5, with D perhaps TRBD1 (5 bases). V shed 1 base and J shed 6 bases, with 16 bases lying between them. The germline gives CDR1 SGHVS, CDR2 FQNEAQ. This CDR3 has 16 residues. The CDR3 nucleotides are TGTGCCAGCAGCTTAGGATTTGGGGGTATGAGTCAGCCCCAGCATTTT. It codes for CASSLGFGGMSQPQHF.

The chain has TRBV11-2 and TRBJ1-2; D unresolved. The V and J ends lost 3 bases and 3 bases respectively, with 5 bases between them. The CDR3 length is 12 residues. Germline CDR1 is SGHAT and CDR2 is FQNNGV. In DNA, the CDR3 is TGTGCCAGCAGCTTTGAATACTATGGCTACACCTTC. Amino acid sequence: CASSFEYYGYTF.

This rearrangement joins TRBV11-2 to TRBJ2-1; 10 nucleotides match TRBD2. The J segment lost 4 bases and the V segment lost 1 base, leaving 7 bases of the junction unmatched. Germline values: CDR1 SGHAT, CDR2 FQNNGV. This CDR3 is 17 amino acids long. CDR3 sequence reads: CASSLAGLAGAYNEQFF. As DNA, the CDR3 is TGTGCCAGCAGCTTAGCCGGGCTAGCGGGAGCTTACAATGAGCAGTTCTTC.

This sequence joins TRBV7-9 and TRBJ1-5, with TRBD1 as a possible D gene (6 bases). The germline gives CDR1 SEHNR, CDR2 FQNEAQ (reference sequence). CDR3 length: 16 residues. V lost 1 base and J lost 4, with 14 bases in between. CDR3 sequence (DNA): TGTGCCAGCAGCTTAGGGTGGGCACAGGGAAATCAGCCCCAGCATTTT. Protein sequence: CASSLGWAQGNQPQHF.

This rearrangement joins TRBV4-3 to TRBJ2-7; D is unclear. The CDR3 contains 13 residues. V dropped 2 bases and J dropped 2 bases, with 7 bases sitting between them. Germline V gene data show CDR1 as LGHNA and CDR2 as YSLEER. In DNA form, the CDR3 reads TGCGCCAGCAGCCAAACGTATACCTACGAGCAGTACTTC. Encoded protein: CASSQTYTYEQYF.

V gene TRBV5-4 combines with J gene TRBJ2-1; a weak D match, TRBD1 (6 bases). The V end was cut by 4 bases, the J end by 2 bases, with 19 bases between. From germline, CDR1 is SGHNT and CDR2 YYREEE (reference sequence). This CDR3 is 17 amino acids long. CDR3 sequence: CASSPEGVLSTYNEQFF. CDR3 coding DNA: TGTGCCAGCAGCCCCGAGGGGGTCCTCTCTACCTACAATGAGCAGTTCTTC.

J is TRBJ2-7 and V is TRBV4-3; 8 bases agree with TRBD2. Germline assignment: CDR1 LGHNA and CDR2 YSLEER. The CDR3 covers 16 residues. Trimming removed 3 bases from V and 3 bases from J; junction bases left unmatched: 10. As DNA, the CDR3 is TGCGCCAGCAGCCACCATAGGAGCGGGAGTTTCTACGAGCAGTACTTC. Its translation is CASSHHRSGSFYEQYF.

The CDR3 sequence is CASSPIRGNTEAFF. The CDR3 coding sequence is TGTGCCAGCAGCCCAATCCGGGGGAACACTGAAGCTTTCTTT. This chain connects TRBV7-9 to TRBJ1-1; D gene ambiguous. The germline V gene has CDR1 SEHNR and CDR2 FQNEAQ (reference sequence). There are 14 residues in the CDR3. V dropped 5 bases and J dropped 1 base, with 11 bases sitting between them.

The chain joins TRBV13 to TRBJ1-3, with D uncertain. V lost 3 bases and J 0 bases, leaving 6 bases between the germline ends. There are 14 residues in the CDR3. Germline CDR1 reads PRHDT; CDR2 reads FYEKMQ (reference sequence). The CDR3 DNA reads as TGTGCCAGCAGCTTGGGAGGCTCTGGAAACACCATATATTTT. It is translated as CASSLGGSGNTIYF.

Turning to this clone: Within the sample, other DNA sequences also encode this same CDR3. The chain employs TRBV27 and TRBJ1-5, with D unclear. Trimming left V 5 bases short and J 2 bases short, with 10 bases between. The CDR3 is 14 amino acids. Per the germline V gene, CDR1 is MNHEY and CDR2 is SMNVEV (reference sequence). The CDR3 sequence: CASSIRDGNQPQHF. The CDR3, as DNA: TGTGCCAGCAGTATAAGGGATGGCAATCAGCCCCAGCATTTT.

This rearrangement joins TRBV11-1 to TRBJ2-7; unclear D gene. V lost 5 bases and J 2 bases, leaving 13 bases between the germline ends. This CDR3 comprises 14 residues. Per germline, CDR1 SGHAT and CDR2 FQDESV (reference sequence). The CDR3 DNA sequence: TGTGCCAGCAGCCTTTCCCCCCAACCCTACGAGCAGTACTTC. The encoded protein is CASSLSPQPYEQYF.

The rearrangement joins TRBV13 to TRBJ2-7; 9 bases are shared with TRBD2. The CDR3 has 14 residues. Germline V lookup: CDR1 PRHDT, CDR2 FYEKMQ (reference sequence). Trimming at V came to 5 bases and at J to 3 bases, leaving 5 bases not matched to a gene. The CDR3 here is CASSLASGVYEQYF. CDR3 coding DNA: TGTGCCAGCAGCCTTGCTAGCGGGGTCTACGAGCAGTACTTC.

This chain joins TRBV21-1 and TRBJ2-7. TRBV21-1 is flagged as a pseudogene. The CDR3 spans 15 residues. The CDR3 loop is CASSKVDRMAYEQYF. CDR3 nucleotides: TGTGCCAGCAGCAAAGTGGATAGGATGGCCTACGAGCAGTACTTC.

This chain joins TRBV29-1 and TRBJ1-4; no firm D call. This CDR3 is 14 amino acids long. CDR1 SQVTM and CDR2 ANQGSEA come from the germline V gene. Trimming removed 7 bases from V and 0 bases from J, with 12 bases in between. CDR3 sequence: CSAGFGSTNEKLFF. The CDR3 bases are TGCAGCGCCGGGTTCGGTTCAACTAATGAAAAACTGTTTTTT.

V and J are TRBV28 and TRBJ2-1; TRBD2 agrees at 9 bases. Germline CDR1 MDHEN, CDR2 SYDVKM. V was clipped by 3 bases and J by 7 bases; unmatched bases: 4. CDR3 size: 14 residues. In nucleotides, the CDR3 is TGTGCCAGCAGTTTGCTAGCGGGGAGGAATGAGCAGTTCTTC. The encoded protein is CASSLLAGRNEQFF.

This chain joins TRBV29-1 and TRBJ2-1; perhaps D is TRBD1 or TRBD2 (6 bases each). Germline CDR1 SQVTM, CDR2 ANQGSEA. There are 15 residues in the CDR3. The V end lost 4 bases, the J end lost 4 bases, and 17 bases lay between the germline ends. DNA for the CDR3: TGCAGCGTTGGGGGGGCGGCAACTAGTTACAATGAGCAGTTCTTC. Protein: CSVGGAATSYNEQFF.

The chain has TRBV19 and TRBJ2-3; D might be TRBD1 or TRBD2, each matching 5 bases. V gave up 1 base and J gave up 0 bases, with 5 bases separating them. The CDR3 covers 14 residues. Germline loops: CDR1 LNHDA, CDR2 SQIVND (reference sequence). The CDR3 DNA sequence: TGTGCCAGTAGTATAGGGGGGAGCACAGATACGCAGTATTTT. Its translation is CASSIGGSTDTQYF.